This TCR beta chain emerged from a study of OX40 agonist ivuxolimab in advanced cancers. The overall study: Three individuals attained partial responses, comprising one hepatocellular carcinoma case and two cutaneous melanoma cases. Points from the study as a whole: Nonresponders included some who also had low normalized T-cell clonal expansion. The specificity for antigen of the expanded peripheral T cells was not determined.

TCRdb's table, derived via immunoSEQ multiplex PCR, lists solely in-frame clones and lacks some. In the table there are 28,000 or so clones, 75% to 90% of which are singletons. This clone was counted only a few times. The antigen remains undetermined. The CDR3 sequence is 16 residues long. Patients were ruled out by autoimmune disease history or systemic immunosuppression. The origin of this receptor is an adult with an advanced solid tumor such as melanoma, head and neck, liver or kidney cancer. The chain is built from TRBV5-2 and TRBJ1-2. TRBV5-2 is given as a pseudogene. Source: CD4+ or CD8+ T cells sorted from blood, taken in a trial of the OX40 agonist ivuxolimab. CDR3 amino acids: CASSLGLGTGLDGYTF. As DNA, the CDR3 is TGTGCCAGCAGCTTGGGGTTGGGGACTGGGCTCGATGGCTACACCTTC.